The 18 T cell receptor beta chains listed next were all sequenced from one sample in a study of shared clonotypes between healthy human individuals. In the naive CD8 group, cells lacked CD45RO and were positively selected for CCR7, so terminally differentiated effector memory CD45RA+ cells were left out. Repertoires were generated with immunoSEQ multiplex PCR, while TCRdb's copy carries only in-frame clones and drops some. The table lists approximately 1.9 million clones, over 85% of them singletons. Sequenced sample: naive CD8+ T cells from PBMCs. The receptors were sampled from a man in his late teens or twenties in good health. Some clones in this sample may be carry-over from other donors' samples.

V and J are TRBV4-1 and TRBJ2-7, with D possibly being TRBD2 (5 bases). Germline loops: CDR1 MGHRA, CDR2 YSYEKL. V was shortened by 3 bases and J by 0 bases, with 15 bases between the two germline ends. The CDR3 extends over 16 amino acids. The chain's CDR3 is CASSQENSVYSYEQYF. CDR3 sequence (DNA): TGCGCCAGCAGCCAGGAGAATAGCGTATACTCCTACGAGCAGTACTTC.

The V gene is TRBV27, the J gene TRBJ2-5, with 11 nucleotides matching TRBD2. From germline, CDR1 is MNHEY and CDR2 SMNVEV (reference sequence). The CDR3 extends over 14 amino acids. With 3 bases clipped from V and 4 bases from J, the junction kept 1 base outside the gene matches. CDR3 bases: TGTGCCAGCAGTTTGGGGACTAGCGGAGAGACCCAGTACTTC. Amino acids: CASSLGTSGETQYF.

The rearrangement joins TRBV29-1 to TRBJ1-2; the D is unclear. The CDR3 contains 10 residues. Trimming took off 2 bases at V and 8 bases at J, with 6 bases between the two ends. Looked up from germline, CDR1 is SQVTM and CDR2 is ANQGSEA. The CDR3 nucleotides read TGCAGCGTTGAATCCCAAGGCTACACCTTC. Its protein product is CSVESQGYTF.

This clone was counted a single time. This likely comes from a read error, as the CDR3 has no conserved phenylalanine or tryptophan at its end. The DNA is omitted, as the CDR3 cannot be located on it reliably, and the CDR3 follows TCRdb's listing. V usage is TRBV19 and J usage is TRBJ2-7; the table's TRBD1 call for D was not verified on the DNA. The CDR3 length is 12 residues, termini included. The germline gives CDR1 LNHDA, CDR2 SQIVND (reference sequence). CDR3 in amino acids: CASKNRVGALYL.

This clone has only one observation. The genes are TRBV13 and TRBJ2-7; D call uncertain. V was clipped by 1 base and J by 4 bases, with 14 bases between them. Per germline, CDR1 PRHDT and CDR2 FYEKMQ (reference sequence). CDR3 size: 15 residues. CDR3 residues: CASSLAGPGHYEQYF. The CDR3 nucleotides are TGTGCCAGCAGCTTAGCCGGGCCAGGCCATTACGAGCAGTACTTC.

This chain uses TRBV29-1 with TRBJ2-7; 7 bases align to TRBD1. CDR3 size: 13 residues. Germline CDR1 SQVTM, CDR2 ANQGSEA. V gave up 5 bases and J gave up 6 bases; unmatched junction bases: 10. CDR3 sequence reads: CSVLTGLGSEQYF. CDR3 in DNA: TGCAGCGTTCTGACAGGGCTGGGAAGCGAGCAGTACTTC.

The rearrangement links TRBV4-1 to TRBJ1-3; D is unresolved. Germline V gives CDR1 MGHRA, CDR2 YSYEKL. Trimming cost V 2 bases and J 0 bases, with 20 bases left between them. This CDR3 has 19 amino acids. CDR3 in amino acids: CASSQSSYRDHSSGNTIYF. The DNA for the CDR3 is TGCGCCAGCAGCCAAAGTTCCTACCGGGATCACAGCTCTGGAAACACCATATATTTT.

This clone was detected only once. The genes are TRBV4-1 and TRBJ1-4; possible D gene TRBD1, 5 bases. Trimming took 1 base from V and 8 from J, leaving 20 bases between them. The length of the CDR3 is 17 residues. The germline CDR1 and CDR2 sequences are MGHRA and YSYEKL. CDR3 region: CASSQVRGGARVEKLFF. CDR3 nucleotide sequence: TGCGCCAGCAGCCAAGTAAGGGGAGGCGCCCGGGTCGAAAAACTGTTTTTT.

The V and J genes are TRBV28 and TRBJ1-2; D is undetermined. The V end was cut by 3 bases, the J end by 5 bases, with 13 bases between. CDR3 length: 14 amino acids. The germline gives CDR1 MDHEN, CDR2 SYDVKM. CDR3 region: CASSFRASSYGYTF. DNA for the CDR3: TGTGCCAGCAGTTTTAGGGCCAGCTCTTATGGCTACACCTTC.

This chain joins TRBV5-1 and TRBJ1-4; D remains ambiguous. Germline CDR1 is SGHRS and CDR2 is YFSETQ. V dropped 1 base and J dropped 0 bases, with 13 bases sitting between them. The length of the CDR3 is 17 residues. The CDR3 sequence: CASSLLRRDATNEKLFF. The CDR3 coding sequence is TGCGCCAGCAGCTTGTTAAGAAGGGATGCAACTAATGAAAAACTGTTTTTT. The whole variable domain, remainder taken from reference TRBV5-1 and TRBJ1-4, is KAGVTQTPRYLIKTRGQQVTLSCSPISGHRSVSWYQQTPGQGLQFLFEYFSETQRNKGNFPGRFSGRQFSNSRSEMNVSTLELGDSALYLCASSLLRRDATNEKLFFGSGTQLSVL.

This chain links TRBV6-5 with TRBJ1-2; D not certain. The CDR3 covers 13 residues. Germline loops: CDR1 MNHEY, CDR2 SVGAGI. V was pared by 8 bases and J by 0 bases, with 10 bases between. As DNA, the CDR3 is TGTGCCAGCCGACACGGAGCTAACTATGGCTACACCTTC. Amino acid sequence: CASRHGANYGYTF.

This clone is a singleton in its sample. The rearrangement uses TRBV5-6 and TRBJ1-1; D not certain. Deletions cut 4 bases from V and 2 bases from J, with 18 bases between. Per the germline V gene, CDR1 is SGHDT and CDR2 is YYEEEE. The CDR3 is made up of 16 amino acids. CDR3 bases: TGTGCCAGCAGCCGCCACGGGGAGAGGGCAAACACTGAAGCTTTCTTT. The encoded protein is CASSRHGERANTEAFF.

This clone was observed a few times. The J gene is TRBJ1-2, the V gene TRBV5-1; maybe TRBD1 (6 bases). Trimming shortened V by 4 bases and J by 3 bases, and 10 bases separated the two germline ends. The CDR3 is 13 residues long. The V gene's germline CDR1 is SGHRS and CDR2 YFSETQ. CDR3 sequence (DNA): TGCGCCAGCAGCAGGGACAACGACTATGGCTACACCTTC. Its translation is CASSRDNDYGYTF.

The rearrangement joins TRBV29-1 to TRBJ1-2, with TRBD1 as a possible D gene (6 bases). Germline CDR1 reads SQVTM; CDR2 reads ANQGSEA. Trimming removed 5 bases from V and 6 bases from J, with 19 bases in between. This CDR3 has 14 residues. The CDR3 nucleotides are TGCAGCGTTCGGACAGTGAAGGAGGTTAATGGCTACACCTTC. Translated: CSVRTVKEVNGYTF.

V gene TRBV15 combines with J gene TRBJ1-2; 9 bases map to TRBD1. Germline CDR1 reads LNHNV; CDR2 reads YYDKDF (reference sequence). Unmatched junction bases numbered 6, after V lost 1 base and J lost 0 bases. This CDR3 has 17 amino acids. Written as DNA, the CDR3 is TGTGCCACCAGCAGAGGCCCCCGGGACAGGGCTAACTATGGCTACACCTTC. It translates to CATSRGPRDRANYGYTF.

V gene TRBV7-8 combines with J gene TRBJ2-7; TRBD1 might be the D (7 bases). The CDR3 contains 17 residues. V gave up 0 bases and J gave up 1 base, with 16 bases separating them. Germline CDR1 SGHVS, CDR2 FQNEAQ. The CDR3: CASSLAAGGSPSYEQYF. In DNA, the CDR3 is TGTGCCAGCAGCTTAGCTGCAGGGGGGTCCCCATCCTACGAGCAGTACTTC.

The chain joins TRBV6-1 to TRBJ1-5; D remains unclear. Germline V gene data show CDR1 as MNHNS and CDR2 as SASEGT. V lost 2 bases and J 2 bases, leaving 7 bases between the germline ends. The CDR3 contains 14 residues. CDR3 in amino acids: CASSELRGNQPQHF. In DNA, the CDR3 is TGTGCCAGCAGTGAACTTCGTGGCAATCAGCCCCAGCATTTT.

This clone was detected once. The rearrangement uses TRBV2 and TRBJ1-5; 8 bases match TRBD1. With 7 bases clipped from V and 8 bases from J, the junction kept 13 bases outside the gene matches. This CDR3 region has 15 residues. CDR1 is SNHLY, CDR2 FYNNEI, per germline. The CDR3 bases are TGTGCCAGCACCAAAAATACAGGGGGAAGGGAGCCCCAGCATTTT. It encodes CASTKNTGGREPQHF.